This passage covers 29 T cell receptor beta chains from one sample sequenced in a study of Graves' ophthalmopathy and Graves' hyperthyroidism. Transcripts of RNA were the source for amplifying TCR beta CDR3 regions. Scientists carried out first-round RT-PCR using HTBI primers and then a second-round multiplex PCR. TCRdb analysed the multiplex PCR reads with MiXCR anew, one entry per CDR3 protein. The sample lists some 390,000 distinct CDR3 sequences, around 19% occurring once. Sequencing used peripheral blood. These receptors were taken from a woman younger than 35 with Graves' ophthalmopathy.

This clonotype was found many times. V usage is TRBV7-2 and J usage is TRBJ1-1, with a tentative D call TRBD1 (5 bases). V lost 5 bases, J lost 1 base, and 11 bases lay in between. The length of the CDR3 is 14 residues. Germline V lookup: CDR1 SGHTA, CDR2 FQGNSA. The CDR3 DNA follows: TGTGCCAGCAGCGGGGACGGCGGGAACACTGAAGCTTTCTTT. Translating it yields CASSGDGGNTEAFF.

This clonotype was recorded many times. The chain carries TRBV7-6 and TRBJ2-7, with D possibly TRBD2 on 6 matching bases. CDR3 size: 14 residues. Germline CDR1 SGHVS, CDR2 FNYEAQ. V dropped 1 base and J dropped 4 bases, with 11 bases sitting between them. The CDR3 DNA is TGTGCCAGCAGCTTAGAGGCAGGGAGGTACGAGCAGTACTTC. This encodes CASSLEAGRYEQYF. The whole variable domain, remainder taken from reference TRBV7-6 and TRBJ2-7, is GAGVSQSPRYKVTKRGQDVALRCDPISGHVSLYWYRQALGQGPEFLTYFNYEAQQDKSGLPNDRFSAERPEGSISTLTIQRTEQRDSAMYRCASSLEAGRYEQYFGPGTRLTVT.

This clonotype was found many times. J is TRBJ2-7 and V is TRBV6-5; 9 positions agree with TRBD1. V shed 0 bases and J 4 bases; nucleotides not matched to a gene: 4. From germline, CDR1 is MNHEY and CDR2 SVGAGI. The CDR3 extends over 15 amino acids. In DNA form, the CDR3 reads TGTGCCAGCAGTTACTCAGGGACAGGGACGTACGAGCAGTACTTC. Encoded protein: CASSYSGTGTYEQYF.

This clonotype was counted ten times or more. The chain combines TRBV4-2 with TRBJ2-7; D could derive from TRBD1 or TRBD2 (5 bases each). The CDR3 is made up of 18 amino acids. Germline values: CDR1 LGHNA, CDR2 YNFKEQ. V was shortened by 0 bases and J by 4 bases, with 22 bases between the two germline ends. The CDR3 DNA reads as TGTGCCAGCAGCCAAGACCGTCTTGTTCTCCGGGACCCTTACGAGCAGTACTTC. Its protein product is CASSQDRLVLRDPYEQYF.

This clonotype has at least ten counts. V is TRBV4-2 and J is TRBJ2-7, with no clear D. The CDR3 consists of 15 residues. V was shortened by 1 base and J by 0 bases, with 10 bases between the two germline ends. Germline V lookup: CDR1 LGHNA, CDR2 YNFKEQ. The CDR3 coding sequence is TGTGCCAGCAGCCAAGTTGGATTAAACTCCTACGAGCAGTACTTC. It is translated as CASSQVGLNSYEQYF.

In its sample, this clonotype was seen many times. This sequence joins TRBV6-5 and TRBJ2-6, with a tentative D call TRBD1 (5 bases). The germline V and J ends were trimmed by 4 bases and 4 bases, with 11 bases remaining between them. Germline CDR1 reads MNHEY; CDR2 reads SVGAGI. The CDR3 spans 15 residues. The CDR3 protein is CASSSQGLGANVLTF. The CDR3 region has the DNA TGTGCCAGCAGTTCTCAGGGTTTGGGGGCCAACGTCCTGACTTTC.

This clonotype was seen ten or more times. The rearrangement links TRBV11-2 to TRBJ2-6; D is possibly TRBD2 (5 bases). There are 17 residues in the CDR3. The V end lost 4 bases, the J end lost 4 bases, and 17 bases lay between the germline ends. The germline CDR1 and CDR2 sequences are SGHAT and FQNNGV. CDR3 in DNA: TGTGCCAGCAGCTCGACCCTAACTAGGGCCGGGGCCAACGTCCTGACTTTC. This encodes CASSSTLTRAGANVLTF. Using reference TRBV11-2 and TRBJ2-6 for the parts outside the CDR3, the full variable domain is EAGVAQSPRYKIIEKRQSVAFWCNPISGHATLYWYQQILGQGPKLLIQFQNNGVVDDSQLPKDRFSAERLKGVDSTLKIQPAKLEDSAVYLCASSSTLTRAGANVLTFGAGSRLTVL.

The chain is built from TRBV12-3 or TRBV12-4 and TRBJ2-4, with D tentatively TRBD1 (5 bases). V lost 3 bases and J lost 0, with 12 bases in between. The CDR3 extends over 16 amino acids. CDR3 protein: CASSFQVGLAKNIQYF. The CDR3 DNA follows: TGTGCCAGCAGTTTTCAGGTGGGGCTAGCCAAAAACATTCAGTACTTC.

The J gene is TRBJ2-2, the V gene TRBV6-5; 7 positions agree with TRBD2. Germline V gene lookup returns CDR1 MNHEY and CDR2 SVGAGI. The CDR3 has 16 amino acids. V was pared by 2 bases and J by 6 bases, with 9 bases of the junction left unmatched. The CDR3 region is CASSYGRARQAGELFF. CDR3 nucleotides: TGTGCCAGCAGTTACGGGAGGGCCCGGCAAGCCGGGGAGCTGTTTTTT.

This clonotype was counted many times. The rearrangement uses TRBV7-2 and TRBJ2-5, with TRBD1 matching 9 bases. The trim removed 0 bases at V and 6 bases at J, leaving 5 bases unmatched. The germline CDR1 and CDR2 sequences are SGHTA and FQGNSA. The length of the CDR3 is 15 residues. The CDR3: CASSLALGTGKTQYF. CDR3 nucleotides: TGTGCCAGCAGCTTAGCTTTAGGGACAGGGAAGACCCAGTACTTC.

This clonotype was observed at least ten times. The V call is TRBV7-3, the J call TRBJ1-1, with TRBD1 matching 10 bases. Germline assignment: CDR1 SGHTA and CDR2 FQGTGA. CDR3 length: 15 residues. With V trimmed by 3 bases and J by 4 bases, 5 bases remained unmatched. CDR3 in DNA: TGTGCCAGCAGCTTCGACAGGGGGCAGGTCACTGAAGCTTTCTTT. Protein product: CASSFDRGQVTEAFF. The variable domain in full, with the rest retrieved from reference TRBV7-3 and TRBJ1-1, is GAGVSQTPSNKVTEKGKYVELRCDPISGHTALYWYRQSLGQGPEFLIYFQGTGAADDSGLPNDRFFAVRPEGSVSTLKIQRTERGDSAVYLCASSFDRGQVTEAFFGQGTRLTVV.

This clonotype was seen many times. This CDR3 is CATSDPGTGEDEQYF. CDR3 bases: TGTGCCACCAGTGATCCTGGGACAGGGGAAGACGAGCAGTACTTC. This chain uses TRBV24-1 with TRBJ2-7; 10 bases agree with TRBD1. This CDR3 region has 15 residues. Germline lookup yields CDR1 KGHDR and CDR2 SFDVKD. Trimming at V came to 3 bases and at J to 5 bases, leaving 6 bases not matched to a gene.

This clonotype was seen repeatedly, ten times or more. V is TRBV7-2 and J is TRBJ2-5, with unresolved D. The germline V gene has CDR1 SGHTA and CDR2 FQGNSA. The CDR3 contains 14 residues. Trimming stripped 7 bases from V and 9 bases from J, with 21 bases between. CDR3 sequence: CASTPGGLYVSQYF. Here the CDR3 DNA reads TGTGCCAGCACCCCCGGTGGGCTTTACGTGTCCCAGTACTTC.

This clonotype was detected ten times or more. This chain connects TRBV28 to TRBJ2-7; TRBD1 matches at 11 bases. The CDR3 totals 15 residues. V lost 5 bases and J lost 5; bases outside the gene matches: 8. Per germline, CDR1 MDHEN and CDR2 SYDVKM. The CDR3, as DNA: TGTGCCAGCAGTCCATACATGGACAGGGGGCACGAGCAGTACTTC. Amino acid sequence: CASSPYMDRGHEQYF.

This clonotype was detected ten times or more. The CDR3 spells CASRLQGQGYNEAFF. CDR3 DNA sequence: TGTGCCAGCAGACTTCAGGGACAGGGGTATAATGAAGCTTTCTTT. The genes are TRBV6-1 and TRBJ1-1; TRBD1 agrees at 10 bases. The J segment lost 7 bases and the V segment lost 6 bases, leaving 11 bases of the junction unmatched. In germline, CDR1 is MNHNS, CDR2 SASEGT. This CDR3 is 15 amino acids long.

This clonotype has at least ten counts. The chain is built from TRBV5-1 and TRBJ2-7; the D gene is possibly TRBD2 (5 bases). The ends were cut back, 0 bases at V and 2 bases at J, with 21 bases in the middle. This CDR3 is 18 amino acids long. The germline gives CDR1 SGHRS, CDR2 YFSETQ. The CDR3 sequence is CASSLAGLASSRAYEQYF. The CDR3 nucleotides are TGCGCCAGCAGCTTGGCAGGTCTAGCTTCCTCTCGGGCCTACGAGCAGTACTTC.

The chain uses TRBV28 and TRBJ1-6, with TRBD1 matching 11 bases. V lost 4 bases to trimming and J lost 9 bases; unmatched junction nucleotides: 8. CDR1 and CDR2 from the germline V gene are MDHEN and SYDVKM. The CDR3 consists of 16 residues. The CDR3 sequence: CASSYSLGTGGSPLHF. In nucleotides, the CDR3 is TGTGCCAGCAGTTATTCACTAGGGACAGGGGGTTCACCCCTCCACTTT.

This clonotype has at least ten counts. This chain joins TRBV6-2 or TRBV6-3 and TRBJ2-7; TRBD1 agrees at 8 bases. This CDR3 region has 15 residues. CDR1 MNHEY and CDR2 SVGEGT come from the germline V gene. Trimming at V came to 4 bases and at J to 5 bases, leaving 10 bases not matched to a gene. The chain's CDR3 is CASSFPRQGTHEQYF. The CDR3 coding sequence is TGTGCCAGCAGTTTCCCCCGACAGGGGACCCACGAGCAGTACTTC.

This clonotype occurred many times. The CDR3 DNA sequence: TGTGCCAGCAGCTTAGGACAGGGTCCAGAAGCTTTCTTT. Translating it yields CASSLGQGPEAFF. The chain links TRBV7-2 to TRBJ1-1; 7 nucleotides match TRBD1. Germline V lookup: CDR1 SGHTA, CDR2 FQGNSA. The CDR3 totals 13 residues. The V segment lost 1 base and the J segment 8 bases; nucleotides outside the gene matches: 4.

This clonotype has a count of ten or more. V usage is TRBV20-1 and J usage is TRBJ2-7; D is possibly TRBD2 (6 bases). The CDR3 is 19 residues long. CDR1 is DFQATT, CDR2 SNEGSKA, per germline (reference sequence). With 6 bases removed from V and 2 bases from J, the gap between germline ends came to 32 bases. The CDR3: CSAFGEDVPGAGITYEQYF. The CDR3 DNA reads as TGCAGTGCCTTCGGGGAGGACGTACCCGGCGCGGGGATTACCTACGAGCAGTACTTC.

This clonotype has ten or more counts. The V and J genes are TRBV30 and TRBJ1-6; D unresolved. CDR3 length: 13 amino acids. Germline values: CDR1 GTSNPN, CDR2 SVGIG (reference sequence). V dropped 4 bases and J dropped 9 bases, with 13 bases sitting between them. CDR3 residues: CAWMRATSSPLHF. The CDR3 DNA reads TGTGCCTGGATGAGGGCGACTAGTTCACCCCTCCACTTT.

This clonotype has ten or more counts. The gene calls are TRBV7-2 and TRBJ2-7; 7 nucleotides agree with TRBD1. This CDR3 comprises 14 residues. The germline V gene has CDR1 SGHTA and CDR2 FQGNSA. V shed 5 bases and J 4 bases; nucleotides not matched to a gene: 8. The CDR3 loop reads CASSNTGQQYEQYF. CDR3 DNA sequence: TGTGCCAGCAGCAACACGGGACAGCAATACGAGCAGTACTTC. The full variable domain, in which reference TRBV7-2 and TRBJ2-7 provide the parts outside the CDR3, is GAGVSQSPSNKVTEKGKDVELRCDPISGHTALYWYRQSLGQGLEFLIYFQGNSAPDKSGLPSDRFSAERTGGSVSTLTIQRTQQEDSAVYLCASSNTGQQYEQYFGPGTRLTVT.

Ten or more counts support this clonotype. In nucleotides, the CDR3 is TGTGCCAGCAGCCCCCGGGGGGGGAGTAACAATCAGCCCCAGCATTTT. Its protein is CASSPRGGSNNQPQHF. The rearrangement links TRBV7-6 to TRBJ1-5, with TRBD1 as a possible D gene (5 bases). Between the trimmed V and J ends, which lost 5 bases and 3 bases, there was a span of 17 bases. This CDR3 is 16 amino acids long. Germline CDR1 reads SGHVS; CDR2 reads FNYEAQ.

This clonotype was found many times. The V call is TRBV10-3, the J call TRBJ1-6, with D perhaps matching TRBD1 (6 bases). CDR1 and CDR2 from the germline V gene are ENHRY and SYGVKD. V was clipped by 10 bases and J by 7 bases, with 23 bases between them. This CDR3 contains 16 residues. The CDR3 protein is CATTLTGILQNSPLHF. The CDR3 coding sequence is TGTGCCACCACATTAACAGGGATCCTACAGAATTCACCCCTCCACTTT.

This clonotype was counted at least ten times. This chain links TRBV10-2 with TRBJ1-5; TRBD1 matches at 7 bases. The J segment lost 0 bases and the V segment lost 6 bases, leaving 8 bases of the junction unmatched. CDR1 and CDR2 (germline): WSHSY, SAAADI. The CDR3 is made up of 16 amino acids. CDR3 protein: CASSAGGGDSNQPQHF. The CDR3 nucleotides read TGCGCCAGCAGCGCAGGGGGGGGGGATAGCAATCAGCCCCAGCATTTT.

This clonotype was picked up many times. This chain links TRBV9 with TRBJ1-3, with a weak D call TRBD1 (5 bases). The CDR3 consists of 15 residues. Germline V gene sequence: CDR1 SGDLS, CDR2 YYNGEE. V was shortened by 0 bases and J by 2 bases, with 9 bases between the two germline ends. CDR3 sequence (DNA): TGTGCCAGCAGCGTAGGGGGGTCGCCTGGAAACACCATATATTTT. It encodes CASSVGGSPGNTIYF.

Many counts were recorded for this clonotype. This chain links TRBV6-5 with TRBJ1-2; the D gene is possibly TRBD1 (5 bases). The V end lost 4 bases, the J end lost 4 bases, and 7 bases lay between the germline ends. The CDR3 contains 12 residues. The germline CDR1 and CDR2 sequences are MNHEY and SVGAGI. This chain's CDR3 is CASSSGTYGYTF. DNA for the CDR3: TGTGCCAGCAGTTCAGGGACCTATGGCTACACCTTC.

The chain combines TRBV7-8 with TRBJ2-3; unclear D gene. V lost 4 bases to trimming and J lost 0 bases, with 11 bases between them. Germline V lookup: CDR1 SGHVS, CDR2 FQNEAQ. The CDR3 totals 15 residues. Written as DNA, the CDR3 is TGTGCCAGCAGCTCCGACCCCTCTAGCACAGATACGCAGTATTTT. Protein: CASSSDPSSTDTQYF.

This clonotype occurred many times. The CDR3 reads CASGSGISKETQYF. The CDR3 nucleotides are TGTGCCAGCGGGAGCGGGATCAGCAAGGAGACCCAGTACTTC. The genes are TRBV12-3 or TRBV12-4 and TRBJ2-5; 7 bases align to TRBD2. The CDR3 contains 14 residues. V shed 8 bases and J 5 bases; nucleotides not matched to a gene: 11.